A selection of T cell receptor beta chains follows, all from one sample in a study of glioma-infiltrating T cells after dendritic cell vaccination. The method was immunoSEQ multiplex PCR; TCRdb's version includes in-frame clones alone and lacks a portion of them. The sample shows approximately 100,000 clones, 79% of them seen only once. Here the sequenced sample was blood, taken before dendritic cell vaccination. These receptors all come from a human donor with glioblastoma. Both conserved end residues are part of each CDR3. Fields, in order: J gene, V gene, CDR3 protein.

j_call: TRBJ2-1; v_call: TRBV5-4; cdr3_aa: CASSRDREIYNEQFF
j_call: TRBJ2-7; v_call: TRBV7-2; cdr3_aa: CASSLVGGHYYEQYF
j_call: TRBJ1-1; v_call: TRBV19; cdr3_aa: CASTSGVFTEAFF
j_call: TRBJ1-5; v_call: TRBV13; cdr3_aa: CASSVEGGLQPQHF
j_call: TRBJ1-2; v_call: TRBV15; cdr3_aa: CATSRDIYRDRNNYGYTF
j_call: TRBJ1-1; v_call: TRBV5-1; cdr3_aa: CATSWTEDTEAFF
j_call: TRBJ2-1; v_call: TRBV7-2; cdr3_aa: CASSSAGVQYNEQFF
j_call: TRBJ1-1; v_call: TRBV5-1; cdr3_aa: CASSLVQGETEAFF
j_call: TRBJ2-7; v_call: TRBV23-1; cdr3_aa: CASIQGSYPGGEQYF
j_call: TRBJ1-5; v_call: TRBV6-1; cdr3_aa: CASSEDEGDRGHQPQHF
j_call: TRBJ2-2; v_call: TRBV9; cdr3_aa: CASSGTSGLPGELFF
j_call: TRBJ2-5; v_call: TRBV20-1; cdr3_aa: CSAPAGETQYF
j_call: TRBJ1-5; v_call: TRBV4-1; cdr3_aa: CASSQVAGQGNQPQHF
j_call: TRBJ2-5; v_call: TRBV5-1; cdr3_aa: CASRSSLSRGKLETQYF
j_call: TRBJ1-5; v_call: TRBV6-4; cdr3_aa: CASSLTGTLNQPQHF
j_call: TRBJ1-1; v_call: TRBV30; cdr3_aa: CAWSVHRRNTEAFF
j_call: TRBJ1-2; v_call: TRBV29-1; cdr3_aa: CSGPIGGRNYGYTF
j_call: TRBJ1-2; v_call: TRBV28; cdr3_aa: CASSPGGGRDGYTF
j_call: TRBJ2-2; v_call: TRBV5-1; cdr3_aa: CASTRGLPGGGELFF
j_call: TRBJ2-2; v_call: TRBV6-4; cdr3_aa: CASSEQVNTGELFF
j_call: -; v_call: TRBV30; cdr3_aa: CAWSRVDEQYF
j_call: TRBJ2-2; v_call: TRBV6-1; cdr3_aa: CASSVLQQVIAGELFF
j_call: TRBJ2-3; v_call: TRBV30; cdr3_aa: CAWNLGLGLTDTQYF
j_call: TRBJ2-7; v_call: TRBV2; cdr3_aa: CASSHAGGYTYEQYF
j_call: TRBJ2-7; v_call: TRBV6-5; cdr3_aa: CASSRDGSSYEQYF
j_call: TRBJ2-5; v_call: TRBV7-2; cdr3_aa: CASSQGLAGGRVQETQYF
j_call: TRBJ1-1; v_call: TRBV5-1; cdr3_aa: CASSYRGHTEAFF
j_call: TRBJ1-3; v_call: TRBV9; cdr3_aa: CASSVAGSGSSGNTIYF
j_call: TRBJ2-3; v_call: TRBV28; cdr3_aa: CASRDSVLLTDTQYF
j_call: TRBJ2-3; v_call: TRBV30; cdr3_aa: CAGTSIVIDTQYF
j_call: TRBJ1-6; v_call: TRBV9; cdr3_aa: CASSVGGGYNSPLHF
j_call: TRBJ2-1; v_call: TRBV19; cdr3_aa: CASSIALAGGHNEQFF
j_call: TRBJ2-7; v_call: TRBV28; cdr3_aa: CASRGAGVEQYF
j_call: TRBJ2-3; v_call: TRBV29-1; cdr3_aa: CSVLQREGITDTQYF
j_call: TRBJ1-4; v_call: TRBV18; cdr3_aa: CASSLISRNTLATNEKLFF
j_call: TRBJ2-5; v_call: TRBV6-1; cdr3_aa: CASSGLAGGIQGTQYF
j_call: TRBJ2-1; v_call: TRBV6-1; cdr3_aa: CASRGRSGGYNEQFF
j_call: TRBJ2-7; v_call: TRBV18; cdr3_aa: CASSPFSTGNSYEQYF
j_call: TRBJ2-7; v_call: TRBV29-1; cdr3_aa: CSVVRDSLSYEQYF
j_call: TRBJ2-2; v_call: TRBV5-1; cdr3_aa: CASSLEGDTGELFF
j_call: TRBJ2-7; v_call: TRBV7-9; cdr3_aa: CASSLEGATYEQYF
j_call: TRBJ2-3; v_call: TRBV7-9; cdr3_aa: CASSLQVLTDTQYF
j_call: TRBJ2-2; v_call: TRBV19; cdr3_aa: CASSRGLARELFF
j_call: TRBJ2-5; v_call: TRBV29-1; cdr3_aa: CSLRTGKQETQYF
j_call: TRBJ2-7; v_call: TRBV7-8; cdr3_aa: CASSLGSTRGMEQYF
j_call: TRBJ2-7; v_call: TRBV5-8; cdr3_aa: CASSWGRGEQYF
j_call: TRBJ2-3; v_call: TRBV29-1; cdr3_aa: CSGGQGTDTQYF
j_call: TRBJ1-6; v_call: TRBV11-2; cdr3_aa: CASSPGDRASSPLHF
j_call: TRBJ2-7; v_call: TRBV6-5; cdr3_aa: CASSEQGYEQYF
j_call: TRBJ1-2; v_call: TRBV13; cdr3_aa: CASSFGQGGYGYTF
j_call: TRBJ2-5; v_call: TRBV5-4; cdr3_aa: CASSLGQGRQETQYF
j_call: TRBJ2-3; v_call: TRBV7-9; cdr3_aa: CASTLAGSDTQYF
j_call: TRBJ1-3; v_call: TRBV11-2; cdr3_aa: CASSPVGNTIYF
j_call: TRBJ2-3; v_call: TRBV19; cdr3_aa: CASKLAASTDTQYF
j_call: TRBJ1-1; v_call: TRBV9; cdr3_aa: CASSRGQGAAFF
j_call: TRBJ2-7; v_call: TRBV19; cdr3_aa: CASSTRSGQIYEQYF
j_call: TRBJ2-1; v_call: TRBV28; cdr3_aa: CASSLVPSGRNEQFF
j_call: TRBJ1-1; v_call: TRBV6-1; cdr3_aa: CASSPLTAKDTEAFF
j_call: TRBJ1-2; v_call: TRBV11-2; cdr3_aa: CASSLEGFGYTF